These 17 T cell receptor beta chains originate from one sample sequenced in a study of vaccination and CD4 T cells after COVID-19. Which antigens these TCRs recognize remains unknown. The treatment here: approximately nine-day PBMC culture with coronavirus spike peptide pools or control peptides (ViraFEST assay). Once obtained from cultured CD4+ T cells, the DNA was sequenced using the Oncomine TCR Beta short-read assay. TCRdb called the PCR reads again in MiXCR, with one record for every CDR3 protein. The table includes thousands of distinct CDR3 sequences, approximately 40% detected once. The sample consisted of CD4+ T cells from blood, cultured in vitro. These receptors were taken from a human donor who had recovered from COVID-19.

J is TRBJ1-4 and V is TRBV7-9; 10 nucleotides align to TRBD1. J was trimmed by 0 bases and V by 5 bases; bases with no gene match: 9. Germline CDR1 is SEHNR and CDR2 is FQNEAQ (reference sequence). There are 18 residues in the CDR3. CDR3: CASSTGQGDLATNEKLFF. The CDR3, as DNA: TGTGCCAGCAGCACCGGACAGGGGGACCTAGCAACTAATGAAAAACTGTTTTTT.

The chain is built from TRBV6-1 and TRBJ1-2; 7 bases are shared with TRBD1. Looked up from germline, CDR1 is MNHNS and CDR2 is SASEGT. The CDR3 has 13 amino acids. V was clipped by 7 bases and J by 4 bases; unmatched bases: 6. CDR3 nucleotide sequence: TGTGCCAGCAAACCGACAGGGTCCTATGGCTACACCTTC. Encoded protein: CASKPTGSYGYTF.

This clonotype was seen a handful of times. The rearrangement uses TRBV19 and TRBJ1-3; D gene ambiguous. Deletions cut 5 bases from V and 2 bases from J, with 10 bases between. The CDR3 contains 14 residues. Per the germline V gene, CDR1 is LNHDA and CDR2 is SQIVND (reference sequence). Here the CDR3 DNA reads TGTGCCAGTAGTGTCCGGGGAGCTGGAAACACCATATATTTT. The encoded protein is CASSVRGAGNTIYF. Drawing the rest from reference TRBV19 and TRBJ1-3, the complete variable domain is DGGITQSPKYLFRKEGQNVTLSCEQNLNHDAMYWYRQDPGQGLRLIYYSQIVNDFQKGDIAEGYSVSREKKESFPLTVTSAQKNPTAFYLCASSVRGAGNTIYFGEGSWLTVV.

The CDR3 here is CASSRTGGGETQYF. Written as DNA, the CDR3 is TGTGCCAGCAGCAGAACAGGGGGGGGAGAGACCCAGTACTTC. The J gene is TRBJ2-5, the V gene TRBV7-9, with D tentatively TRBD1 (8 bases). Germline V gene data show CDR1 as SEHNR and CDR2 as FQNEAQ (reference sequence). The V end lost 5 bases, the J end lost 4 bases, and 14 bases lay between the germline ends. CDR3 size: 14 residues.

By its share, this clonotype is medium-sized (0.01 to 0.1%). The chain is built from TRBV20-1 and TRBJ1-1; TRBD1 matches 7 bases. Germline assignment: CDR1 DFQATT and CDR2 SNEGSKA (reference sequence). The V segment lost 6 bases and the J segment 2 bases; nucleotides outside the gene matches: 9. The CDR3 is 14 residues long. CDR3 nucleotide sequence: TGCAGTGCCGAGACCCGGGACAGTAACACTGAAGCTTTCTTT. Protein product: CSAETRDSNTEAFF.

The gene calls are TRBV5-8 and TRBJ1-3; a weak D match, TRBD1 (6 bases). With 3 bases removed from V and 0 bases from J, the gap between germline ends came to 10 bases. Per the germline V gene, CDR1 is SGHTS and CDR2 is YDEGEE. The CDR3 is 15 residues long. CDR3 residues: CASSSGQYSGNTIYF. CDR3 coding DNA: TGTGCCAGCAGCTCTGGACAGTACTCTGGAAACACCATATATTTT.

The V call is TRBV20-1, the J call TRBJ2-1, with D unresolved. Germline CDR1 is DFQATT and CDR2 is SNEGSKA (reference sequence). The CDR3 has 12 residues. CDR3 loop: CATPSSYNEQFF. CDR3 coding DNA: TGCGCCACCCCGAGCTCCTACAATGAGCAGTTCTTC.

The chain is built from TRBV7-3 and TRBJ2-1; weak D call: TRBD2 (5 bases). The V end lost 5 bases, the J end lost 1 base, and 12 bases lay between the germline ends. This CDR3 region has 15 residues. Germline assignment: CDR1 SGHTA and CDR2 FQGTGA. The CDR3 DNA is TGTGCCAGCAGCCCCGGAGAGGGATCCTACAATGAGCAGTTCTTC. This codes for CASSPGEGSYNEQFF.

The chain has TRBV12-3 or TRBV12-4 and TRBJ2-6; D is possibly TRBD2 (5 bases). V lost 5 bases and J lost 1, with 9 bases in between. The CDR3 has 15 residues. CDR3 sequence (DNA): TGTGCCAGCAGTCAACGGGGATCTGGGGCCAACGTCCTGACTTTC. It yields the protein CASSQRGSGANVLTF.

This chain links TRBV28 with TRBJ1-1; 7 positions match TRBD1. There are 14 residues in the CDR3. The germline gives CDR1 MDHEN, CDR2 SYDVKM. The V gene end was trimmed by 6 bases and the J gene end by 4 bases; junction bases not matched to a gene: 8. The CDR3 nucleotides are TGTGCCAGCAGGCGTCAGGGGGGGACCACTGAAGCTTTCTTT. Translating gives CASRRQGGTTEAFF.

The CDR3 sequence is CASSRTMPIPNYGYTF. DNA of the CDR3: TGTGCCAGCAGTAGAACCATGCCCATACCTAACTATGGCTACACCTTC. The chain joins TRBV25-1 to TRBJ1-2; D gene ambiguous. Trimming removed 5 bases at V and 0 bases at J, with 16 bases between. Per the germline V gene, CDR1 is MGHDK and CDR2 is SYGVNS. CDR3 length: 16 amino acids.

This rearrangement joins TRBV6-1 to TRBJ1-2; 7 bases fit TRBD1. CDR1 and CDR2 (germline): MNHNS, SASEGT. The CDR3 has 14 amino acids. After removal of 2 bases from V and 7 bases from J, the junction contained 7 bases not matched to a gene. In nucleotides, the CDR3 is TGTGCCAGCAGTGAAACGGGACAGCTCGGTGGCTACACCTTC. Residues: CASSETGQLGGYTF.

V gene TRBV7-2 combines with J gene TRBJ2-3; no definite D call. Trimming removed 5 bases from V and 2 bases from J, with 5 bases in between. The CDR3 has 12 amino acids. The V gene's germline CDR1 is SGHTA and CDR2 FQGNSA. The CDR3, as DNA: TGTGCCAGCAGCCAAACCACAGATACGCAGTATTTT. Protein product: CASSQTTDTQYF. The whole variable domain, filled in from reference TRBV7-2 and TRBJ2-3, reads GAGVSQSPSNKVTEKGKDVELRCDPISGHTALYWYRQSLGQGLEFLIYFQGNSAPDKSGLPSDRFSAERTGGSVSTLTIQRTQQEDSAVYLCASSQTTDTQYFGPGTRLTVL.

V and J are TRBV7-2 and TRBJ2-3, with a possible D match to TRBD1 (6 bases). CDR1 is SGHTA, CDR2 FQGNSA, per germline. The CDR3 has 14 amino acids. V was pared by 5 bases and J by 6 bases, with 15 bases between. CDR3 protein: CASSPRNREDTQYF. In DNA form, the CDR3 reads TGTGCCAGCAGCCCAAGAAACAGGGAGGATACGCAGTATTTT.

The chain couples TRBV6-2 or TRBV6-3 to TRBJ2-7; 8 nucleotides agree with TRBD1. The CDR3 extends over 15 amino acids. Germline assignment: CDR1 MNHEY and CDR2 SVGEGT. The J segment lost 0 bases and the V segment lost 2 bases, leaving 3 bases of the junction unmatched. CDR3 loop: CASSYGQGASYEQYF. The DNA for the CDR3 is TGTGCCAGCAGTTACGGGCAGGGGGCCTCCTACGAGCAGTACTTC.

This clonotype was observed a few times. This chain uses TRBV6-1 with TRBJ1-3, with D perhaps TRBD1 (5 bases). The CDR3 runs 18 residues. Germline CDR1 reads MNHNS; CDR2 reads SASEGT. V was trimmed by 6 bases and J by 0 bases, leaving 21 bases between them. The CDR3 reads CASSLRDPEPSSGNTIYF. DNA for the CDR3: TGTGCCAGCAGCCTCCGGGACCCTGAACCTAGCTCTGGAAACACCATATATTTT.

The table lists this clonotype with a count of one. The V and J genes are TRBV4-2 and TRBJ1-4; TRBD1 matches 9 bases. V shed 0 bases, J shed 5 bases, and the junction held 4 bases outside the gene matches. The CDR3 is 16 amino acids. The germline gives CDR1 LGHNA, CDR2 YNFKEQ. CDR3 loop: CASSQDVGTGNEKLFF. CDR3 nucleotides: TGTGCCAGCAGCCAAGATGTGGGGACAGGGAATGAAAAACTGTTTTTT.